This TCR beta chain was identified during a study of graft-versus-host responses after intestinal transplantation. About the research overall: All recipients got anti-thymocyte globulin induction, then tacrolimus and steroids for 2 to 3 years.

Using immunoSEQ multiplex PCR, the repertoire was profiled, and TCRdb retains in-frame clones only, with some absent. The sample yields over 10,000 clones, 93% seen once. Study-wide results and limits: Analysis identified GvH clones in recipient marrow, with some appearing first in ileum or blood.

For this clone: The antigen is unknown.

This TCR was recovered from a human patient who received an intestinal transplant, so some T cells may come from the graft donor. The sequenced sample was PBMCs, obtained 1032 days after intestinal transplantation.

The CDR3 DNA is TGTGCCAGCAATTTTCCGGGGCAGCCCCAGCATTTT. Its translation: CASNFPGQPQHF. This chain links TRBV6-1 with TRBJ1-5, with D unresolved. CDR3 size: 12 residues. Looked up from germline, CDR1 is MNHNS and CDR2 is SASEGT. Trimming pared 7 bases from V and 7 bases from J, leaving 11 bases between.